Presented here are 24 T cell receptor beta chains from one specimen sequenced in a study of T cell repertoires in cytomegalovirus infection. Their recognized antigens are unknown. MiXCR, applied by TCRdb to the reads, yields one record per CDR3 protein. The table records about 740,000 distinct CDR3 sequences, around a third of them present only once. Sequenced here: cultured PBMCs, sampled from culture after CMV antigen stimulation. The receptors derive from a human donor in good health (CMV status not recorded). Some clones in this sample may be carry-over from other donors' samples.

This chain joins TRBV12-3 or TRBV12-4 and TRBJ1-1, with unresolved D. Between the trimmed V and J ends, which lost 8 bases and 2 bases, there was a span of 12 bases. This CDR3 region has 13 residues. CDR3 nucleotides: TGTGCCAGCCTAAGCCGGGGAAACACTGAAGCTTTCTTT. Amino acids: CASLSRGNTEAFF.

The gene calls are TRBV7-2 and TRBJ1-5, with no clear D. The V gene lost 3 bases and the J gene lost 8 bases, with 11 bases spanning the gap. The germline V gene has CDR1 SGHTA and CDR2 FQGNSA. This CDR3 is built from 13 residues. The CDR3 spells CASSLFTGEPQHF. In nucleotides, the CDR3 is TGTGCCAGCAGCTTGTTTACCGGCGAGCCCCAGCATTTT.

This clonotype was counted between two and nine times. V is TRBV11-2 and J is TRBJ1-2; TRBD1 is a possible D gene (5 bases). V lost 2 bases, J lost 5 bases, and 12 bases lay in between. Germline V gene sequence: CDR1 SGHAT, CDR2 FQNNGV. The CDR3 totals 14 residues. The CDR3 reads CASSLSSPGYGYTF. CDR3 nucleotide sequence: TGTGCCAGCAGCTTAAGCTCCCCAGGGTATGGCTACACCTTC.

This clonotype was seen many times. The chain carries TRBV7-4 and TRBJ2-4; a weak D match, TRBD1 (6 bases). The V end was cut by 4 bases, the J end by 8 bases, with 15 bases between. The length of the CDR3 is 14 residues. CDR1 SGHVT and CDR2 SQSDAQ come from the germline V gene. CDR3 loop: CASSSTRDTHIQYF. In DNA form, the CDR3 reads TGTGCCAGCAGCTCAACCAGGGACACCCACATTCAGTACTTC.

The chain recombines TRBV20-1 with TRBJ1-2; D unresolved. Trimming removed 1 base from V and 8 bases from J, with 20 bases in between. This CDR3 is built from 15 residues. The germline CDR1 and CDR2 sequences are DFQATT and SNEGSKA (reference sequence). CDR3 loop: CSARVPVPGLRGYTF. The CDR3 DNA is TGCAGTGCTAGAGTCCCGGTCCCGGGGTTGAGGGGCTACACCTTC.

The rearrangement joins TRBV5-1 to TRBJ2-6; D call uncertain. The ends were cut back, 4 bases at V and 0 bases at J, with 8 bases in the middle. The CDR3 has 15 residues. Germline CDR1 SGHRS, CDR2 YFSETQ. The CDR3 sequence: CASSQDVSGANVLTF. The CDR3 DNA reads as TGCGCCAGCAGCCAGGACGTCTCTGGGGCCAACGTCCTGACTTTC.

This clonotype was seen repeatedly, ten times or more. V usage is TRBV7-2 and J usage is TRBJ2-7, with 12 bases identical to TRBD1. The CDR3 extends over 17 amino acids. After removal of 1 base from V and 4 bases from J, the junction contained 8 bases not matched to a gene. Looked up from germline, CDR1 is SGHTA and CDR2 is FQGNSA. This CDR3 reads CASSLDSRGQGAYEQYF. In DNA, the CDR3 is TGTGCCAGCAGCTTAGATTCTCGGGGACAGGGGGCTTACGAGCAGTACTTC.

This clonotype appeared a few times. The DNA of the CDR3 is TGTGCCAGTGAACAAGGGACACCTAGGAGTAACGAGCAGTACTTC. As protein: CASEQGTPRSNEQYF. The chain carries TRBV2 and TRBJ2-7; possible D gene TRBD1, 6 bases. The ends were cut back, 9 bases at V and 5 bases at J, with 23 bases in the middle. The CDR3 is made up of 15 amino acids. The germline gives CDR1 SNHLY, CDR2 FYNNEI. The full variable domain, its missing parts supplied by reference TRBV2 and TRBJ2-7, is EPEVTQTPSHQVTQMGQEVILRCVPISNHLYFYWYRQILGQKVEFLVSFYNNEISEKSEIFDDQFSVERPDGSNFTLKIRSTKLEDSAMYFCASEQGTPRSNEQYFGPGTRLTVT.

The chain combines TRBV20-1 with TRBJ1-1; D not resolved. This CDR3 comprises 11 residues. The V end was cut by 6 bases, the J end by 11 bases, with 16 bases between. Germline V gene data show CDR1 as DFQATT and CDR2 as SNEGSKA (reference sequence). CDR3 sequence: CSATSRLVAFF. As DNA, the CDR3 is TGCAGTGCCACAAGTCGTTTGGTCGCTTTCTTT.

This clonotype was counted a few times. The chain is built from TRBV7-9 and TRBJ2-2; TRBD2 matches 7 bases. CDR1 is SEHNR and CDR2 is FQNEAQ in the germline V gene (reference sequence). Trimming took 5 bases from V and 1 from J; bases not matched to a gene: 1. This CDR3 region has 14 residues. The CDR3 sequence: CASSQRGNTGELFF. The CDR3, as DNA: TGTGCCAGCAGCCAGCGGGGGAACACCGGGGAGCTGTTTTTT.

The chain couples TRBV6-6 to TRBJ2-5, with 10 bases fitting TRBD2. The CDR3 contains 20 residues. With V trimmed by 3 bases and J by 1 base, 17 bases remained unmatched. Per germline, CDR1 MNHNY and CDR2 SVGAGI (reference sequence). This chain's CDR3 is CASSYHIGPLAGGSQETQYF. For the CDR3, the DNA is TGTGCCAGCAGTTATCACATCGGCCCCTTAGCGGGGGGTTCCCAAGAGACCCAGTACTTC.

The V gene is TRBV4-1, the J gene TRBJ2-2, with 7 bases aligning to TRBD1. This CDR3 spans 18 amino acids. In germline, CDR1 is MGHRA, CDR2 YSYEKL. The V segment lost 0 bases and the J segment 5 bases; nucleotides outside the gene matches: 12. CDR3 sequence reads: CASSQDRRGGVETGELFF. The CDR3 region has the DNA TGCGCCAGCAGCCAAGATCGAAGAGGGGGCGTTGAGACCGGGGAGCTGTTTTTT.

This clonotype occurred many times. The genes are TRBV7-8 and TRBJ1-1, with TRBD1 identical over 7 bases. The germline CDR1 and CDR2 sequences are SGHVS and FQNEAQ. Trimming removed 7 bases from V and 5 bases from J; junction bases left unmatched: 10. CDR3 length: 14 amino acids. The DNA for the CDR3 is TGTGCCAGCATCAAGCAGGGGGGAGGAACTGAAGCTTTCTTT. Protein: CASIKQGGGTEAFF.

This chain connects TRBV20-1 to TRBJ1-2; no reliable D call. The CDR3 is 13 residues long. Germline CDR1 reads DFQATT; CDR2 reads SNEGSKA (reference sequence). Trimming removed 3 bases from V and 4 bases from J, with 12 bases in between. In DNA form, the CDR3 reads TGCAGTGCTAGGCCATATCAGACCTATGGCTACACCTTC. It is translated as CSARPYQTYGYTF.

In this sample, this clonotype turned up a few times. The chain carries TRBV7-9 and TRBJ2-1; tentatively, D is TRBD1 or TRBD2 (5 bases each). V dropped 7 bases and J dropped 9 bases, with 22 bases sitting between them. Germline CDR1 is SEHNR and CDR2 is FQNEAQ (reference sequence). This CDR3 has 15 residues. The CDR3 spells CASTPGTLVEGEQFF. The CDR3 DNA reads TGTGCCAGCACCCCCGGGACGCTCGTTGAGGGTGAGCAGTTCTTC.

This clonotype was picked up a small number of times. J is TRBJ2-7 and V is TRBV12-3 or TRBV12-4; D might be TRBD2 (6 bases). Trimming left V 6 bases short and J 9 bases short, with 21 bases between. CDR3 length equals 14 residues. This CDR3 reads CASRPGLPEEGQYF. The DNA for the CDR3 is TGTGCCAGCAGACCCGGGCTCCCCGAGGAGGGGCAGTACTTC.

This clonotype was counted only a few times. The CDR3 DNA sequence: TGTGCCAGCTCACCAGGGACAGTAACCTCTGGAAACACCATATATTTT. Protein: CASSPGTVTSGNTIYF. The genes are TRBV18 and TRBJ1-3; TRBD1 aligns across 7 bases. The ends lost 2 bases at V and 0 bases at J; junction bases unmatched: 4. The CDR3 runs 16 residues. The V gene's germline CDR1 is KGHSH and CDR2 LQKENI.

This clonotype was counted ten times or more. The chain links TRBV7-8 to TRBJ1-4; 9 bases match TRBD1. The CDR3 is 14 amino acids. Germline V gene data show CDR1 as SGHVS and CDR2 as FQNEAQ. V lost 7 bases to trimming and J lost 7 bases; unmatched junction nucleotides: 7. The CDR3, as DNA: TGTGCCAGCACCCCACAGGGGGCTGTTGAAAAACTGTTTTTT. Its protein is CASTPQGAVEKLFF.

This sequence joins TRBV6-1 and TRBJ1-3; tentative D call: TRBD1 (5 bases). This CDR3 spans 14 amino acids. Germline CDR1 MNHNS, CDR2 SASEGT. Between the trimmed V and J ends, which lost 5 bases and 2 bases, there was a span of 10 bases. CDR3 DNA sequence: TGTGCCAGCAGTAGGGGAGCAGCTGGAAACACCATATATTTT. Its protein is CASSRGAAGNTIYF.

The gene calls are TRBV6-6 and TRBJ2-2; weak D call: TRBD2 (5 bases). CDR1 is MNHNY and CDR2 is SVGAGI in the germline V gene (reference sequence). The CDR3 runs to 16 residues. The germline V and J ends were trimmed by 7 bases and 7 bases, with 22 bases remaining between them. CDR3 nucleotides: TGTGCCAGCACCCATCGTTGGGGAGAAAGGGTCGGGGAGCTGTTTTTT. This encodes CASTHRWGERVGELFF.

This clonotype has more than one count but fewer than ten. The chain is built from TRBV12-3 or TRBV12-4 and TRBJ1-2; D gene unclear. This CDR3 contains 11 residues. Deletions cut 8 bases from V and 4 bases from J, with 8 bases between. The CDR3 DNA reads TGTGCCAGCGGGGAGGCCTATGGCTACACCTTC. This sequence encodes CASGEAYGYTF.

CDR3 DNA sequence: TGTGCCAGCAGCTTCCTACCGGGCCCTTCCTTAGAGCAGTTCTTC. This sequence encodes CASSFLPGPSLEQFF. The chain joins TRBV7-2 to TRBJ2-1; D unclear. This CDR3 region has 15 residues. Between the trimmed V and J ends, which lost 3 bases and 10 bases, there was a span of 19 bases. CDR1 is SGHTA and CDR2 is FQGNSA in the germline V gene.

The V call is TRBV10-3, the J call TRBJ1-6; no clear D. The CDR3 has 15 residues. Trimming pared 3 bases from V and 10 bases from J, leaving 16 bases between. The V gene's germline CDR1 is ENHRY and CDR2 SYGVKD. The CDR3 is CAISEQRKVGSPLHF. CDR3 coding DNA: TGTGCCATCAGTGAACAACGGAAGGTGGGCTCACCCCTCCACTTT.

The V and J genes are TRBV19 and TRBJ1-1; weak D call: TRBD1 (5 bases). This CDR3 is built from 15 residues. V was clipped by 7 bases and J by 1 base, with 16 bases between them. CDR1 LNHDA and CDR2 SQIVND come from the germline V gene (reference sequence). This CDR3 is CASTGWNRGNTEAFF. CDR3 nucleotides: TGTGCCAGTACCGGATGGAATAGGGGGAACACTGAAGCTTTCTTT. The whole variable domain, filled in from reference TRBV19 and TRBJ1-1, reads DGGITQSPKYLFRKEGQNVTLSCEQNLNHDAMYWYRQDPGQGLRLIYYSQIVNDFQKGDIAEGYSVSREKKESFPLTVTSAQKNPTAFYLCASTGWNRGNTEAFFGQGTRLTVV.